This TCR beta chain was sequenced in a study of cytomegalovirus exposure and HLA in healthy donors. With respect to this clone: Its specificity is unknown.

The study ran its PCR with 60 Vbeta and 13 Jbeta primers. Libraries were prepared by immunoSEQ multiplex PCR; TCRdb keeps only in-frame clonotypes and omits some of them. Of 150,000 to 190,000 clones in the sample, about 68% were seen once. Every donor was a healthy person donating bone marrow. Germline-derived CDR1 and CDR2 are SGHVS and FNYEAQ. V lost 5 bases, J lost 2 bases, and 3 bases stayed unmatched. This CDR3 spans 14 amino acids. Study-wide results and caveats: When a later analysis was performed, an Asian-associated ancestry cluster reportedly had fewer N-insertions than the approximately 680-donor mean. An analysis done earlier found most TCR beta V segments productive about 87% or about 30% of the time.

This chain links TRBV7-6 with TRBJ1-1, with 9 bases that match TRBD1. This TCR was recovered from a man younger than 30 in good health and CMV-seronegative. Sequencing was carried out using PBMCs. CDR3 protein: CASSPGQGNTEAFF. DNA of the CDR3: TGTGCCAGCAGCCCGGGACAGGGAAACACTGAAGCTTTCTTT.